The rows below give T cell receptor beta chains drawn from one sample of a study of cytomegalovirus exposure and HLA in healthy donors. Clones were read by immunoSEQ multiplex PCR, and TCRdb kept only the in-frame ones, dropping some. The sample lists 150,000 to 170,000 clones, about four fifths seen once, with 7.5% to 9% in the top ten. Sample: PBMCs. The receptors were sampled from a man aged 30-40 years in good health and CMV-seropositive. Both conserved end residues are part of each CDR3. Fields, in order: D gene, J gene, V gene, clone size, CDR3 DNA, CDR3 protein. A D gene is named only where the DNA matches it firmly. The size field is filled for only some rows; it gives once, few, many or a size class.

>TRBD2|TRBJ2-7|TRBV18|once
TGTGCCAGCTCACCTGCGACTAGCGGTGGGGGGCACGAGCAGTACTTC
CASSPATSGGGHEQYF
>TRBD2|TRBJ2-2|TRBV7-3|few
TGTGCCAGCAGCCCACTCGGGGCTAGCGGTTCGGGCGGGGAGCTGTTTTTT
CASSPLGASGSGGELFF
>TRBD2|TRBJ2-3|TRBV5-1|few
TGCGCCAGCACCCTAGCGGGAGAAAGTACAGATACGCAGTATTTT
CASTLAGESTDTQYF
>TRBD2|TRBJ2-7|TRBV16|-
TGTGCCAGCACCCTCCGCCCTAGCGGGAGCTCCTACGAGCAGTACTTC
CASTLRPSGSSYEQYF
>TRBD1|TRBJ1-2|TRBV6-5|-
TGTGCCTGCCGGGTGGCAGGGGGGAACTATGGCTACACCTTC
CACRVAGGNYGYTF
>-|TRBJ2-5|TRBV4-3|once
TGCGCCAGCAGCCAAGATTTAGTGTTGGGGCCCTCTTCCCCTTCGTACCAAGAGACCCAGTACTTC
CASSQDLVLGPSSPSYQETQYF
>-|TRBJ2-7|TRBV7-9|-
TGTGCCAGCAGCTCCCCTAGCGATAACTCCTACGAGCAGTACTTC
CASSSPSDNSYEQYF
>TRBD1|TRBJ2-1|TRBV15|-
TGTGCCACCAGCCCCCCTAGGGGGCGCACGAATGAGCAGTTCTTC
CATSPPRGRTNEQFF
>-|TRBJ1-4|TRBV2|once
TGTGCCGGGGGGACCCTCCTTAATGAAAAACTGTTTTTT
CAGGTLLNEKLFF
>-|TRBJ1-1|TRBV6-5|-
TGTGCCAGCAGAACACCACGAGGCACTGAAGCTTTCTTT
CASRTPRGTEAFF
>-|TRBJ1-5|TRBV27|-
TGTGCCAGCAGTTTCGGGGAGGGACAGCCCCAGCATTTT
CASSFGEGQPQHF
>-|TRBJ1-2|TRBV4-3|-
TGCGCCAGCAGCCAAGGTGGGCGGGATGGCTACACCTTC
CASSQGGRDGYTF
>-|TRBJ2-3|TRBV4-1|-
TGCGCCAGCAGCCTCTTCACGGTAGATACGCAGTATTTT
CASSLFTVDTQYF
>-|TRBJ1-1|TRBV28|once
TGTGCCAGCAGCCCAGGTGGGGGCGGCAACACTGAAGCTTTCTTT
CASSPGGGGNTEAFF
>TRBD2|TRBJ2-1|TRBV7-2|-
TGTGCCAGCAGCAAGCGGGGCGGTAGATACAATGAGCAGTTCTTC
CASSKRGGRYNEQFF
>-|TRBJ1-3|TRBV4-2|-
TGTGCCAGCAGCCAAGATTTTGACAAGAGCTCTGGAAACACCATATATTTT
CASSQDFDKSSGNTIYF
>-|TRBJ2-1|TRBV4-1|-
TGCGCCAGCAGCCAGTCCGGGCTAGCGAGCTCCTACAATGAGCAGTTCTTC
CASSQSGLASSYNEQFF
>-|TRBJ2-1|TRBV11-3|-
TGTGCCAGCAGCTTATCAGGGGCGCAGGGCAATGAGCAGTTCTTC
CASSLSGAQGNEQFF
>TRBD1|TRBJ2-6|TRBV5-1|-
TGCGCCAGCAGTCTGGGACAGGGTCGTTCTGGGGCCAACGTCCTGACTTTC
CASSLGQGRSGANVLTF
>-|TRBJ2-2|TRBV7-2|-
TGTGCCAGCAGCGATAACAGGGTTTGGGACACCGGGGAGCTGTTTTTT
CASSDNRVWDTGELFF
>TRBD1|TRBJ2-3|TRBV2|-
TGTGCCAGCAGTCCGGGACAGGGGAAGCCAGATACGCAGTATTTT
CASSPGQGKPDTQYF
>TRBD2|TRBJ2-7|TRBV5-6|-
TGTGCCAGCAGCTTGACTAGCGGGGGGGCCCACGAGCAGTACTTC
CASSLTSGGAHEQYF
>TRBD2|TRBJ2-1|TRBV6-1|few
TGTGCCAGCAGTGAAGTTGGACTAGCGGGGTACAATGAGCAGTTCTTC
CASSEVGLAGYNEQFF
>-|TRBJ2-3|TRBV6-1|-
TGTGCCAGCAACGAGGCAGATACGCAGTATTTT
CASNEADTQYF
>-|TRBJ1-1|TRBV2|-
TGTGCCAGCACCTTTGGGGGGGATGACGAAGCTTTCTTT
CASTFGGDDEAFF
>TRBD2|TRBJ2-1|TRBV25-1|-
TGTGCCAGCAGTGAACTGGCTAGCGGGGGATCATACAATGAGCAGTTCTTC
CASSELASGGSYNEQFF
>-|TRBJ1-1|TRBV30|-
TGTGCCTGGAGTGTAAAATACGGGAGGAACACTGAAGCTTTCTTT
CAWSVKYGRNTEAFF
>TRBD2|TRBJ2-1|TRBV11-2|-
TGTGCCAGCAGCTTCCTAGTGGTCCGGCGGGAGGAGTCCAATGAGCAGTTCTTC
CASSFLVVRREESNEQFF
>TRBD1|TRBJ1-2|TRBV5-1|-
TGCGCCAGCAGCTTGGCCAGGGGGGCTAACGCTAACTATGGCTACACCTTC
CASSLARGANANYGYTF
>-|TRBJ1-5|TRBV30|-
TGTGCCTGGAGTGTTTCAGTCAATCAGCCCCAGCATTTT
CAWSVSVNQPQHF
>TRBD1|TRBJ1-1|TRBV4-1|-
TGCGCCAGCAGCCAAACACAGGGGCCCCACCAGGACACTGAAGCTTTCTTT
CASSQTQGPHQDTEAFF
>-|TRBJ1-5|TRBV2|-
TGTGCCAGCAGTGTTGAGGGAGGGGCTGAACAGCCCCAGCATTTT
CASSVEGGAEQPQHF
>-|TRBJ2-7|TRBV29-1|-
TGCAGCGTAGGACTCCGCGACGAGCAGTACTTC
CSVGLRDEQYF
>TRBD1|TRBJ2-1|TRBV10-3|-
TGTGCCATCAGTACAGGGGTGGGGTACAATGAGCAGTTCTTC
CAISTGVGYNEQFF
>-|TRBJ1-1|TRBV28|-
TGTGCCAGCAGTTTAGATATGCAGGGTAGCACTGAAGCTTTCTTT
CASSLDMQGSTEAFF
>-|TRBJ2-5|TRBV9|-
TGTGCCAGCAGCGTAAGACAGTTCCAAGAGACCCAGTACTTC
CASSVRQFQETQYF
>-|TRBJ2-3|TRBV5-1|once
TGCGCCAGTTCAGATCCACAGGGTACAGATACGCAGTATTTT
CASSDPQGTDTQYF
>TRBD1|TRBJ2-5|TRBV27|-
TGTGCCAGCAGCCTGGACAGGGGAGGGGAGACCCAGTACTTC
CASSLDRGGETQYF
>-|TRBJ2-7|TRBV4-3|-
TGCGCCAGCAGCCAAGATGGCGGCGCCTACGAGCAGTACTTC
CASSQDGGAYEQYF
>-|TRBJ2-7|TRBV5-4|-
TGTGCCAGCAGCTCACTCAGCAGGGTCCGCGAGCAGTACTTC
CASSSLSRVREQYF
>TRBD2|TRBJ2-7|TRBV28|-
TGTGCCAGCAGAACTCAGGGAGGGACCTACGAGCAGTACTTC
CASRTQGGTYEQYF
>-|TRBJ2-1|TRBV5-1|once
TGCGCCAGCAGCCCCGGGGACAATGAGCAGTTCTTC
CASSPGDNEQFF
>-|TRBJ1-1|TRBV2|-
TGTGCCAGCAGTGAGTGGAGGGAAGCTTTCTTT
CASSEWREAFF
>-|TRBJ2-5|TRBV10-3|-
TGTGCCATCCGGGACACTCAGACCCAGTACTTC
CAIRDTQTQYF
>-|TRBJ2-7|TRBV6-1|-
TGTGCCAGCAGTGGGATCGGGGTACGAATCTACGAGCAGTACTTC
CASSGIGVRIYEQYF
>-|TRBJ2-5|TRBV15|-
TGTGCCACCAGCAGAGATCTGGGCCGAGAGACCCAGTACTTC
CATSRDLGRETQYF
>-|TRBJ1-2|TRBV6-5|-
TGTGCCAGCAGTTACTCGCCTAATCAGGGTATCTATGGCTACACCTTC
CASSYSPNQGIYGYTF
>-|TRBJ2-1|TRBV27|-
TGTGCCAGCAGTTCCGTCCGGGATCACTACAATGAGCAGTTCTTC
CASSSVRDHYNEQFF
>-|TRBJ1-1|TRBV5-1|-
TGCGCCAGCAGCTGGGCGGGGGGAGCCGGAACTGAAGCTTTCTTT
CASSWAGGAGTEAFF
>TRBD2|TRBJ2-1|TRBV19|-
TGTGCCAGTAGTCTTACTAGCGGGAGGGCCAGAAGGGATGAGCAGTTCTTC
CASSLTSGRARRDEQFF
>-|TRBJ1-6|TRBV5-1|-
TGCGCCTCCCGGGAGAATGATAATTCACCCCTCCACTTT
CASRENDNSPLHF
>-|TRBJ2-5|TRBV10-3|-
TGTGCCATCAACCGGGATTCTCAAGAGACCCAGTACTTC
CAINRDSQETQYF
>TRBD2|TRBJ2-1|TRBV7-8|-
TGTGCCAGCAGCTTACGATATAGCGGGAGGGCCCACAATGAGCAGTTCTTC
CASSLRYSGRAHNEQFF
>-|TRBJ1-5|TRBV6-1|few
TGTGCCAGCAGTGGCCCAGACAGGCGCCCTTTTAACAATCAGCCCCAGCATTTT
CASSGPDRRPFNNQPQHF
>TRBD2|TRBJ2-3|TRBV27|-
TGTGCCAGCAGTTTATCGCGGGGGTATACGCAGTATTTT
CASSLSRGYTQYF